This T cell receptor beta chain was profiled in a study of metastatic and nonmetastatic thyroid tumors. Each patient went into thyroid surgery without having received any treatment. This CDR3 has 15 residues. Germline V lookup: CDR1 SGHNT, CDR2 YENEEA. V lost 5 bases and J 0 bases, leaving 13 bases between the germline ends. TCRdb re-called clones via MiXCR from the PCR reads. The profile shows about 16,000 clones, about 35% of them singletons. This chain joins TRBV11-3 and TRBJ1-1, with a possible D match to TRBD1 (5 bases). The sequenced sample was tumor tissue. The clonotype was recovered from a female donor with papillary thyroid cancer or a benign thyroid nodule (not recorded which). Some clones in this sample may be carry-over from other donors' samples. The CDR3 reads CASSPDLGVNTEAFF. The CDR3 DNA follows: TGTGCCAGCAGCCCCGATCTGGGGGTGAACACTGAAGCTTTCTTT.